This is a list of T cell receptor beta chains from one sample in a study of shared clonotypes between healthy human individuals. Sequencing was performed with immunoSEQ multiplex PCR; in TCRdb, only in-frame clones are kept and a portion is missing. Among around 350,000 clones listed, 73% were seen once. The sample was memory CD4+ T cells sorted from blood. The receptors derive from a man aged 25 to 40 in good health. Each CDR3 is given with its conserved first and last residue. The D gene is left open where the match is weak. The listing skips clone size in some rows; elsewhere it reads once, few, many or a size class.

V gene	D gene	clone size	J gene	CDR3 DNA	CDR3 protein
TRBV5-1	.	.	TRBJ2-3	TGCGCCAGCAGCTATACCGACCCCACAGATACGCAGTATTTT	CASSYTDPTDTQYF
TRBV7-9	.	.	TRBJ1-5	TGTGCCAGCAGCTTACAGGGAAGCAATCAGCCCCAGCATTTT	CASSLQGSNQPQHF
TRBV7-3	TRBD1	.	TRBJ2-1	TGTGCCAGCAGCCAGACCCCGGGACAGGGTGGGGGCCTCTCCTACAATGAGCAGTTCTTC	CASSQTPGQGGGLSYNEQFF
TRBV2	.	.	TRBJ2-7	TGTGCCAGCAGTTCACGTTTGGGCTCCGAGCAGTACTTC	CASSSRLGSEQYF
TRBV5-6	TRBD1	.	TRBJ1-2	TGTGCCAGCAGCCCTTCAAGGACAGGGGGCCATGGCTACACCTTC	CASSPSRTGGHGYTF
TRBV2	.	.	TRBJ2-3	TGTGCCACCGCCCAGGGATTGGGCACAGATACGCAGTATTTT	CATAQGLGTDTQYF
TRBV6-5	.	.	TRBJ2-3	TGTGCCAGCAGTTATCGGGAAACAGATACGCAGTATTTT	CASSYRETDTQYF
TRBV5-1	TRBD2	.	TRBJ2-7	TGCGCCAGCAGCATATTAGCGGGAGGGCTAAACGAGCAGTACTTC	CASSILAGGLNEQYF
TRBV28	.	.	TRBJ1-2	TGTGCCAGCAGTACGGGACGGAATTATGGCTACACCTTC	CASSTGRNYGYTF
TRBV6-4	.	.	TRBJ2-3	TGTGCCAGCAGTTCCCCTGACAGGCAAGGATACACAGATACGCAGTATTTT	CASSSPDRQGYTDTQYF
TRBV15	TRBD2	.	TRBJ2-1	TGTGCCACCAGCAGAGGACTAGCGGGAAGCTCCTACAATGAGCAGTTCTTC	CATSRGLAGSSYNEQFF
TRBV5-8	TRBD2	.	TRBJ2-3	TGTGCCAGCAGCGAACCGGGACTAGCTAGCACAGATACGCAGTATTTT	CASSEPGLASTDTQYF
TRBV7-3	TRBD1	.	TRBJ2-6	TGTGCCAGCAGCTTAATCCCCTCCCGGACAGGGCTGGTCTCTTCTGGGGCCAACGTCCTGACTTTC	CASSLIPSRTGLVSSGANVLTF
TRBV6-1	TRBD1	.	TRBJ2-7	TGTGCCAGCAGTCTACAGGGGGCATGGTCCTACGAGCAGTACTTC	CASSLQGAWSYEQYF
TRBV5-1	TRBD2	.	TRBJ2-1	TGCGCCAGCAGCTTGGTTTTAGGGACTAGCGAATACAATGAGCAGTTCTTC	CASSLVLGTSEYNEQFF
TRBV18	.	.	TRBJ2-5	TGTGCCAGCTCACCGTGGGAGGCCGGTAGAGAGACCCAGTACTTC	CASSPWEAGRETQYF
TRBV6-6	.	few	TRBJ1-5	TGTGCCAGCATCAACGGTAATAGCAATCAGCCCCAGCATTTT	CASINGNSNQPQHF
TRBV5-1	.	.	TRBJ1-3	TGCGCCAGCAGCATTGACCACTCTGGAAACACCATATATTTT	CASSIDHSGNTIYF
TRBV18	.	.	TRBJ2-5	TGTGCCAGCTCCCCCTCGGAGACCCAGTACTTC	CASSPSETQYF
TRBV7-3	.	.	TRBJ2-5	TGTGCCAGTGCACGGCGGGAAGGAGAGACCCAGTACTTC	CASARREGETQYF
TRBV6-6	.	.	TRBJ1-2	TGTGCCAGCAGTTACGGGCAGGGGCCCGGCTACACCTTC	CASSYGQGPGYTF
TRBV28	TRBD1	.	TRBJ1-2	TGTGCCAGCAGACGACAGGGAAAAACTAACTATGGCTACACCTTC	CASRRQGKTNYGYTF